The clone carrying this TCR beta chain was counted many times. Its antigen is currently unknown. CDR3 length: 16 amino acids. Trimming took 2 bases from V and 3 from J, leaving 13 bases between them. The germline V gene encodes CDR1 KGHDR and CDR2 SFDVKD. This sample was taken from a study of regulatory T cells in long-lasting Graves disease. Study-level findings and limits: Among samples with persistent disease, TRBV28, TRBJ1-2 and TRBJ2-5 were favored.

Arm-PCR of CDR3 regions with iRepertoire HTBI primers generated TCR beta libraries. Each CDR3 protein is one row after TCRdb ran MiXCR on the multiplex PCR reads. This sample has roughly 560,000 distinct CDR3 sequences; more than 10% occur once, and the top ten carry 7.5% to 9%. The time point: newly diagnosed GD, antithyroid drugs for less than 3 months. PBMCs were the source of the RNA used for TCR sequencing. These data also formed part of another study, on T cells in Graves' hyperthyroidism and ophthalmopathy. That work contributes: Absence of ophthalmopathy progression within 18 months defined stable Graves' hyperthyroidism. Lactation, pregnancy, other autoimmune disease or uncontrolled infection led to exclusion of patients.

This TCR was recovered from a woman in her 30s with Graves disease. Here the sequenced sample was peripheral blood mononuclear cells (PBMCs), taken at new diagnosis, from a patient treated with antithyroid drugs. This rearrangement joins TRBV24-1 to TRBJ2-1, with D possibly TRBD1 on 6 matching bases. The CDR3 sequence: CATSDSGQLVYNEQFF. In DNA form, the CDR3 reads TGTGCCACCAGTGATTCGGGACAACTAGTCTACAATGAGCAGTTCTTC.